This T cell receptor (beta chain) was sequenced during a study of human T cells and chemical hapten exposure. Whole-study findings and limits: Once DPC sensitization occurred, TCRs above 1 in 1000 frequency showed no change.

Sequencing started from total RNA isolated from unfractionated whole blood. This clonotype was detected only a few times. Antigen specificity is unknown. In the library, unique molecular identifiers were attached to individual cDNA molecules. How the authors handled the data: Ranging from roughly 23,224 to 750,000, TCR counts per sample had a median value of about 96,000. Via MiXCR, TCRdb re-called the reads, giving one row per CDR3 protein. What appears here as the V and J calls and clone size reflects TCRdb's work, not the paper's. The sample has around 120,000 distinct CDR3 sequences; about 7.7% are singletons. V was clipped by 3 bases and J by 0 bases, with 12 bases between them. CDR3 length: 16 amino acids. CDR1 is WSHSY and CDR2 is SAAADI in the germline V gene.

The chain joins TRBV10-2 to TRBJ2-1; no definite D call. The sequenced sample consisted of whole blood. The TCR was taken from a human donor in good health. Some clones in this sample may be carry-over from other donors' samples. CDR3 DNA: TGCGCCAGCAGTGACTCTAGACCCGGCTCCTACAATGAGCAGTTCTTC. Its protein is CASSDSRPGSYNEQFF.